These 25 T cell receptor beta chains were all obtained from the same sample, sequenced in a study of vaccination and CD4 T cells after COVID-19. Stated treatment: approximately nine-day PBMC culture with coronavirus spike peptide pools or control peptides (ViraFEST assay). These receptors' targets are unknown. The Oncomine TCR Beta short-read assay was applied to DNA of cultured CD4+ T cells. TCRdb redid the calling of the PCR reads with MiXCR, one entry per CDR3 protein. The repertoire has over 14,000 distinct CDR3 sequences, roughly 43% of them found once; the top ten carry under 20%. Sequenced material: cultured CD4+ T cells from blood. All receptors come from a human donor with COVID-19.

The genes are TRBV28 and TRBJ1-2; D ambiguous. V lost 3 bases, J lost 8 bases, and 10 bases lay in between. CDR1 and CDR2 (germline): MDHEN, SYDVKM. The CDR3 is 12 residues long. The CDR3 spells CASSLPPEGYTF. CDR3 nucleotides: TGTGCCAGCAGTTTGCCGCCCGAAGGCTACACCTTC.

The CDR3 is CASSRQQGDTEAFF. The CDR3 coding sequence is TGTGCCAGCTCACGCCAGCAGGGGGACACTGAAGCTTTCTTT. V gene TRBV18 combines with J gene TRBJ1-1, with 7 bases that match TRBD1. There are 14 residues in the CDR3. J gave up 3 bases and V 4 bases, and 5 bases lay outside the gene matches. The germline V gene encodes CDR1 KGHSH and CDR2 LQKENI.

This clonotype occurred a few times. The chain has TRBV7-8 and TRBJ1-6; possible D gene TRBD1, 6 bases. In germline, CDR1 is SGHVS, CDR2 FQNEAQ. The CDR3 has 15 amino acids. V lost 0 bases and J 8 bases, leaving 11 bases between the germline ends. CDR3 sequence reads: CASSLAGGRDSPLHF. The CDR3 region has the DNA TGTGCCAGCAGCTTAGCGGGGGGGCGCGATTCACCCCTCCACTTT.

This chain connects TRBV20-1 to TRBJ2-3, with TRBD2 identical over 14 bases. After removal of 1 base from V and 0 bases from J, the junction contained 3 bases not matched to a gene. Germline CDR1 and CDR2: DFQATT and SNEGSKA (reference sequence). This CDR3 contains 17 residues. CDR3 protein: CSARGTSGGTSTDTQYF. The CDR3 nucleotides read TGCAGTGCTAGAGGGACTAGCGGGGGGACTAGCACAGATACGCAGTATTTT.

This CDR3 reads CASSLSRVDEQYF. CDR3 sequence (DNA): TGTGCCAGCAGCTTATCGAGGGTCGACGAGCAGTACTTC. This chain connects TRBV7-2 to TRBJ2-7, with D possibly TRBD2 on 5 matching bases. Germline CDR1 and CDR2: SGHTA and FQGNSA. The V gene lost 2 bases and the J gene lost 5 bases, with 10 bases spanning the gap. The CDR3 sequence is 13 residues long. The full variable domain, rest sourced from reference TRBV7-2 and TRBJ2-7, is GAGVSQSPSNKVTEKGKDVELRCDPISGHTALYWYRQSLGQGLEFLIYFQGNSAPDKSGLPSDRFSAERTGGSVSTLTIQRTQQEDSAVYLCASSLSRVDEQYFGPGTRLTVT.

This chain joins TRBV7-2 and TRBJ2-1; 10 bases map to TRBD2. The CDR3 runs to 18 residues. The V and J ends lost 5 bases and 4 bases, in that order; junction bases with no gene match: 14. Germline lookup yields CDR1 SGHTA and CDR2 FQGNSA. The CDR3 sequence is CASSDRRSGGPMYNEQFF. The CDR3 nucleotides are TGTGCCAGCAGCGATCGCCGTAGCGGGGGGCCGATGTACAATGAGCAGTTCTTC.

As regards this clonotype: Compared with germline, one end of the junction differs, possibly owing to a read error. The chain couples TRBV5-1 to TRBJ2-2, with D tentatively TRBD2 (5 bases). From germline, CDR1 is SGHRS and CDR2 YFSETQ. There are 16 residues in the CDR3. The CDR3 DNA follows: TGCGCCAGCAGGTTGGTGGAGCGGAGGACCACCGGGGAGCTGTTTTTT. It codes for CASRLVERRTTGELFF.

J is TRBJ1-1 and V is TRBV2, with D maybe TRBD1 (5 bases). CDR3 size: 14 residues. Germline loops: CDR1 SNHLY, CDR2 FYNNEI. Between the trimmed V and J ends, which lost 7 bases and 2 bases, there was a span of 14 bases. The CDR3 protein is CASNQGEKNTEAFF. The CDR3 DNA reads TGTGCCAGCAATCAAGGGGAGAAAAACACTGAAGCTTTCTTT.

The J gene is TRBJ1-6, the V gene TRBV30; D perhaps matches TRBD1 (5 bases). V was trimmed by 3 bases and J by 7 bases, leaving 16 bases between them. CDR1 is GTSNPN, CDR2 SVGIG, per germline (reference sequence). The CDR3 length is 15 residues. The CDR3 spells CAWSDHGGLNSPLHF. The CDR3 DNA is TGTGCCTGGAGCGATCACGGGGGTTTGAATTCACCCCTCCACTTT.

This clonotype has a handful of counts. The genes are TRBV2 and TRBJ1-2, with D maybe TRBD1 (5 bases). Germline V CDR1 and CDR2: SNHLY, FYNNEI. The CDR3 extends over 13 amino acids. V lost 8 bases, J lost 2 bases, and 12 bases lay in between. The CDR3 protein is CASSADRNYGYTF. CDR3 DNA: TGTGCCAGCTCAGCCGACAGAAACTATGGCTACACCTTC.

This clonotype was observed a few times. J is TRBJ2-7 and V is TRBV27; D call uncertain. The CDR3 runs to 12 residues. The germline CDR1 and CDR2 sequences are MNHEY and SMNVEV (reference sequence). Trimming shortened V by 9 bases and J by 2 bases, and 11 bases separated the two germline ends. CDR3 amino acids: CARSNTTYEQYF. DNA of the CDR3: TGTGCCAGGAGTAACACTACCTACGAGCAGTACTTC.

This clonotype was detected only a few times. The J gene is TRBJ1-6, the V gene TRBV2, with TRBD1 matching over 7 bases. V dropped 0 bases and J dropped 5; count of bases not matched to a gene: 4. CDR3 length: 16 amino acids. Germline CDR1 SNHLY, CDR2 FYNNEI. The CDR3 sequence is CASSEAGQPHNSPLHF. CDR3 DNA sequence: TGTGCCAGCAGTGAAGCGGGACAGCCTCATAATTCACCCCTCCACTTT.

V usage is TRBV5-1 and J usage is TRBJ1-6; possibly TRBD1 for D (5 bases). Per the germline V gene, CDR1 is SGHRS and CDR2 is YFSETQ. Trimming took off 4 bases at V and 8 bases at J, with 16 bases between the two ends. This CDR3 has 15 amino acids. DNA of the CDR3: TGCGCCAGCAGCAACACTGCAGGGACGGATTCACCCCTCCACTTT. Translating gives CASSNTAGTDSPLHF.

This clonotype was counted only a few times. This rearrangement joins TRBV20-1 to TRBJ1-1, with a possible D match to TRBD1 (5 bases). CDR1 and CDR2 from the germline V gene are DFQATT and SNEGSKA (reference sequence). The CDR3 is made up of 14 amino acids. The V end lost 3 bases, the J end lost 0 bases, and 11 bases lay between the germline ends. Here the CDR3 reads CSARAGTVNTEAFF. The CDR3, as DNA: TGCAGTGCTAGGGCCGGGACGGTGAACACTGAAGCTTTCTTT.

This clonotype was found a few times. The chain couples TRBV7-6 to TRBJ2-3; TRBD2 matches at 14 bases. V shed 4 bases and J 5 bases; nucleotides not matched to a gene: 11. Germline values: CDR1 SGHVS, CDR2 FNYEAQ. This CDR3 contains 18 residues. This CDR3 is CASSSPRLAGGLEDTQYF. In DNA form, the CDR3 reads TGTGCCAGCAGCTCCCCCAGACTAGCGGGGGGGCTCGAAGATACGCAGTATTTT.

This clonotype appeared a single time. The chain employs TRBV7-8 and TRBJ2-5; tentative D call: TRBD1 (6 bases). V dropped 3 bases and J dropped 4 bases, with 9 bases sitting between them. This CDR3 has 13 residues. Germline CDR1 reads SGHVS; CDR2 reads FQNEAQ. CDR3 residues: CASSFPQGETQYF. CDR3 coding DNA: TGTGCCAGCAGCTTCCCACAGGGAGAGACCCAGTACTTC.

This clonotype was observed a handful of times. The chain has TRBV11-2 and TRBJ1-5; the D gene is possibly TRBD1 (6 bases). The CDR3 extends over 14 amino acids. Germline lookup yields CDR1 SGHAT and CDR2 FQNNGV. The V gene lost 1 base and the J gene lost 7 bases, with 11 bases spanning the gap. This chain's CDR3 is CASSLGGGYQPQHF. In nucleotides, the CDR3 is TGTGCCAGCAGCTTAGGAGGGGGGTACCAGCCCCAGCATTTT.

J is TRBJ2-1 and V is TRBV15, with 7 bases aligning to TRBD2. Germline trimming cut 0 bases from V and 9 bases from J; bases unmatched to any gene: 8. Germline lookup yields CDR1 LNHNV and CDR2 YYDKDF (reference sequence). The CDR3 loop spans 15 amino acids. The CDR3 DNA follows: TGTGCCACCAGCAGAGAGGGTGGGAGGGCTGGTGAGCAGTTCTTC. It codes for CATSREGGRAGEQFF.

In this sample, this clonotype turned up a few times. The rearrangement links TRBV24-1 to TRBJ2-3; D gene uncertain. In germline, CDR1 is KGHDR, CDR2 SFDVKD. Trimming stripped 3 bases from V and 6 bases from J, with 15 bases between. The CDR3 sequence is 15 residues long. DNA of the CDR3: TGTGCCACCAGTGATATCGGTGGGCCCTCGGATACGCAGTATTTT. Amino acids: CATSDIGGPSDTQYF.

V is TRBV20-1 and J is TRBJ2-1, with no clear D. The CDR3 runs to 14 residues. V gave up 6 bases and J gave up 3 bases, with 15 bases separating them. Per the germline V gene, CDR1 is DFQATT and CDR2 is SNEGSKA (reference sequence). The CDR3 here is CSARLGSSYNEQFF. The DNA for the CDR3 is TGCAGTGCCCGACTGGGGTCTAGCTACAATGAGCAGTTCTTC.

This clonotype was detected a few times. V is TRBV7-2 and J is TRBJ1-2, with D perhaps TRBD1 (5 bases). V lost 2 bases, J lost 4 bases, and 11 bases lay in between. There are 14 residues in the CDR3. Germline V lookup: CDR1 SGHTA, CDR2 FQGNSA. In DNA form, the CDR3 reads TGTGCCAGCAGCTTACAGGGTGAGGGCTATGGCTACACCTTC. Encoded protein: CASSLQGEGYGYTF.

V usage is TRBV7-8 and J usage is TRBJ2-1; TRBD2 matches 14 bases. The CDR3 sequence is 16 residues long. Unmatched junction bases numbered 9, after V lost 4 bases and J lost 10 bases. Germline CDR1 SGHVS, CDR2 FQNEAQ. The CDR3 spells CASSSLGTSGGREQFF. Written as DNA, the CDR3 is TGTGCCAGCAGCTCCCTGGGGACTAGCGGGGGAAGGGAGCAGTTCTTC.

This clonotype was seen only a few times. CDR3 region: CASRRIQDSKAGYTF. CDR3 nucleotide sequence: TGTGCCAGCCGTCGCATACAGGACTCTAAAGCCGGCTACACCTTC. The chain has TRBV6-1 and TRBJ1-2; possibly TRBD1 for D (5 bases). Trimming stripped 8 bases from V and 8 bases from J, with 24 bases between. In germline, CDR1 is MNHNS, CDR2 SASEGT. The CDR3 sequence is 15 residues long.

This clonotype showed up just a few times. The chain links TRBV6-1 to TRBJ1-5; D remains ambiguous. The CDR3 totals 13 residues. V was cut by 8 bases and J by 3 bases, with 11 bases left in between. Germline values: CDR1 MNHNS, CDR2 SASEGT. The CDR3 loop reads CASVQRNNQPQHF. CDR3 nucleotide sequence: TGTGCCAGCGTACAGCGAAACAATCAGCCCCAGCATTTT.

This clonotype was counted only a few times. The genes are TRBV10-2 and TRBJ2-3; 7 bases agree with TRBD1. This CDR3 comprises 15 residues. Germline V gives CDR1 WSHSY, CDR2 SAAADI. The junction had 9 bases not matched to a gene; V was cut back by 9 bases and J by 0 bases. As DNA, the CDR3 is TGCGCCAGTTATATAGGGACAGCTAGCACAGATACGCAGTATTTT. Residues: CASYIGTASTDTQYF.